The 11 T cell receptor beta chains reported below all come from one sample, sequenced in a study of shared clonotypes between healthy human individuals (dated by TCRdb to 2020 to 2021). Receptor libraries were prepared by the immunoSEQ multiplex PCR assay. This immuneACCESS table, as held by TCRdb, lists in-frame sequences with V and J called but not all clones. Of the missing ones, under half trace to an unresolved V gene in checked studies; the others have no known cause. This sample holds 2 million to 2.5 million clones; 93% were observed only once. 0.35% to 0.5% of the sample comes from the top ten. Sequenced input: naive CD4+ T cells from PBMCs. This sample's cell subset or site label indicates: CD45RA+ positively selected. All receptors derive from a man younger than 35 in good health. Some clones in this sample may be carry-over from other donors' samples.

The CDR3 loop reads CASSPRTLSNTEAFF. CDR3 nucleotide sequence: TGTGCCAGCAGCCCCCGGACCCTATCGAACACTGAAGCTTTCTTT. The V gene is TRBV5-4, the J gene TRBJ1-1; no reliable D call. CDR3 size: 15 residues. V lost 4 bases and J 1 base, leaving 14 bases between the germline ends. Looked up from germline, CDR1 is SGHNT and CDR2 is YYREEE (reference sequence).

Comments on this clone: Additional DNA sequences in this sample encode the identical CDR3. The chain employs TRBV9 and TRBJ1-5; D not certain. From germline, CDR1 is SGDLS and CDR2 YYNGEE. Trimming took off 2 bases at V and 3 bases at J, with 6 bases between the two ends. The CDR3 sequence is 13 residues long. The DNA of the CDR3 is TGTGCCAGCAGCGTGGGCCTCAATCAGCCCCAGCATTTT. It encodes CASSVGLNQPQHF.

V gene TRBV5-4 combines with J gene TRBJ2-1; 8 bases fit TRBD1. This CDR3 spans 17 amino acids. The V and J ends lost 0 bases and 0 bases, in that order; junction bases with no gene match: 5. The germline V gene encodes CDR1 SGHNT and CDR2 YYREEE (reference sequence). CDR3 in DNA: TGTGCCAGCAGCTTGGCAGGGGGCCCGTCCTCCTACAATGAGCAGTTCTTC. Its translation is CASSLAGGPSSYNEQFF.

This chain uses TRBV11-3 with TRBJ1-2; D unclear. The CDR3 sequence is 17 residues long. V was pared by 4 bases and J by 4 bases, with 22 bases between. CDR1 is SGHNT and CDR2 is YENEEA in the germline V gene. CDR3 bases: TGTGCCAGCAGCTCCCGAGGACCCGAAACCCACTCCTATGGCTACACCTTC. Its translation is CASSSRGPETHSYGYTF.

CDR3 loop: CAWCQQGAGQPQHF. The CDR3 region has the DNA TGTGCCTGGTGCCAACAGGGGGCAGGTCAGCCCCAGCATTTT. V usage is TRBV30 and J usage is TRBJ1-5; TRBD1 agrees at 9 bases. V lost 5 bases and J lost 6; bases outside the gene matches: 8. Germline V CDR1 and CDR2: GTSNPN, SVGIG (reference sequence). The CDR3 is 14 residues long.

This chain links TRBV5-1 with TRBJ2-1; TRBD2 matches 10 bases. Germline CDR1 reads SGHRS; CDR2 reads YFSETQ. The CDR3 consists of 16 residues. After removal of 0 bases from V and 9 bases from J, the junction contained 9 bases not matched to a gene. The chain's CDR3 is CASSLAGTSVMGEQFF. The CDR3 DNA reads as TGCGCCAGCAGCTTGGCCGGGACTAGCGTGATGGGTGAGCAGTTCTTC.

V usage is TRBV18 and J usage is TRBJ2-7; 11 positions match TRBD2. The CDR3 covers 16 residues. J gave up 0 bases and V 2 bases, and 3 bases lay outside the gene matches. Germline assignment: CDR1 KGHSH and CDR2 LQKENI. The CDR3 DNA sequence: TGTGCCAGCTCACCAGTAGGGACTAGCGGCTCCTACGAGCAGTACTTC. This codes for CASSPVGTSGSYEQYF.

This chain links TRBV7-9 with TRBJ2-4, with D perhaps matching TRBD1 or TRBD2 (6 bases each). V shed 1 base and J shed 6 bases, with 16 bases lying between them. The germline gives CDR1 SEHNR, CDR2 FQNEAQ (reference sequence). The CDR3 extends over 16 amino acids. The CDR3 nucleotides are TGTGCCAGCAGCTTAGGAACAGGGAGGTTCGCAAACATTCAGTACTTC. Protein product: CASSLGTGRFANIQYF.

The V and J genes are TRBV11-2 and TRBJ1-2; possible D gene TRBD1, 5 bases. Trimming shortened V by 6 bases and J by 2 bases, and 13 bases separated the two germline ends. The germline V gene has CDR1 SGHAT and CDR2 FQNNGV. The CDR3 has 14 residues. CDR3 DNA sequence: TGTGCCAGCAGACGTTGGGAGGGGAACTATGGCTACACCTTC. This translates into CASRRWEGNYGYTF.

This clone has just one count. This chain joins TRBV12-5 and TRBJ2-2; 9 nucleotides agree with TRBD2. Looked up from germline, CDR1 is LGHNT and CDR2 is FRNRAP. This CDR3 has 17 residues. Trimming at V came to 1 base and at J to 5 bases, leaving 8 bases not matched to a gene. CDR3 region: CASGLAVAGVETGELFF. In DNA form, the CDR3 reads TGTGCTAGTGGTTTGGCAGTAGCGGGAGTTGAGACCGGGGAGCTGTTTTTT.

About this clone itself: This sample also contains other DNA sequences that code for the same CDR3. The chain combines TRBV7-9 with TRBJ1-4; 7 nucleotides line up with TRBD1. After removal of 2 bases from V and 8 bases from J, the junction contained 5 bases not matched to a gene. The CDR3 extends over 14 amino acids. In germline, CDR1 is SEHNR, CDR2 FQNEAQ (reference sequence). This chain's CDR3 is CASSLTGAGEKLFF. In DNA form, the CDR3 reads TGTGCCAGCAGCTTAACAGGGGCGGGGGAAAAACTGTTTTTT.